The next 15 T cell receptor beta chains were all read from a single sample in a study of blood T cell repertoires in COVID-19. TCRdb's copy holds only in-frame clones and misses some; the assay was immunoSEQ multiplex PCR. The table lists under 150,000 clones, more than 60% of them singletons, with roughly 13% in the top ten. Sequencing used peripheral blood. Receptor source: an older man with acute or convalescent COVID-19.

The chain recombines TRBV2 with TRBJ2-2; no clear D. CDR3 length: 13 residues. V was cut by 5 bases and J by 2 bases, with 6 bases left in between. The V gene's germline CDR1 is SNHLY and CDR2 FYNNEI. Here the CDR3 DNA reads TGTGCCAGCAGTAACAGTAACACCGGGGAGCTGTTTTTT. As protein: CASSNSNTGELFF.

In DNA form, the CDR3 reads TGTGCCAGCAGGGAGAACAATCAGCCCCAGCATTTT. Translating it yields CASRENNQPQHF. This chain connects TRBV6-1 to TRBJ1-5; no clear D. The CDR3 extends over 12 amino acids. V was shortened by 6 bases and J by 3 bases, with 6 bases between the two germline ends. Germline CDR1 and CDR2: MNHNS and SASEGT.

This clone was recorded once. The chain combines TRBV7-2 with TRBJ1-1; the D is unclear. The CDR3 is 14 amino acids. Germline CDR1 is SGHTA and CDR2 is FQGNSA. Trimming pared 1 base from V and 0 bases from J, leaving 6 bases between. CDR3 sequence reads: CASSLERVNTEAFF. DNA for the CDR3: TGTGCCAGCAGCTTAGAGCGGGTGAACACTGAAGCTTTCTTT. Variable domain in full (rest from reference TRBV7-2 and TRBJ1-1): GAGVSQSPSNKVTEKGKDVELRCDPISGHTALYWYRQSLGQGLEFLIYFQGNSAPDKSGLPSDRFSAERTGGSVSTLTIQRTQQEDSAVYLCASSLERVNTEAFFGQGTRLTVV.

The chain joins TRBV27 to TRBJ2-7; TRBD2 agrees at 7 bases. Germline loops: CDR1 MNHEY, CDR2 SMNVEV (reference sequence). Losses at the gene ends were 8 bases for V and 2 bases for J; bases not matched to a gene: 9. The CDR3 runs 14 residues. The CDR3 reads CASPSLAGAYEQYF. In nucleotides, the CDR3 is TGTGCCAGCCCCTCCCTGGCGGGAGCCTACGAGCAGTACTTC.

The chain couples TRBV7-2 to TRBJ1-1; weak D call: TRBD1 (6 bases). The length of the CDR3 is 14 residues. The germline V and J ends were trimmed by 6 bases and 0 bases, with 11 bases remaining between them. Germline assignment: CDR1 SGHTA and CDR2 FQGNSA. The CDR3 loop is CASSWGHLNTEAFF. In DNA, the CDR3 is TGTGCCAGCAGTTGGGGACATCTGAACACTGAAGCTTTCTTT.

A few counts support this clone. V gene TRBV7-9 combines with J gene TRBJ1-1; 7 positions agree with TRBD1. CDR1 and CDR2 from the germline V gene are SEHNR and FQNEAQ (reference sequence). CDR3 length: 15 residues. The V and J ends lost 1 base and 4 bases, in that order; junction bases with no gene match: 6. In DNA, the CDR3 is TGTGCCAGCAGCTTAGGTAGAGGGGGCACCACTGAAGCTTTCTTT. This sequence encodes CASSLGRGGTTEAFF.

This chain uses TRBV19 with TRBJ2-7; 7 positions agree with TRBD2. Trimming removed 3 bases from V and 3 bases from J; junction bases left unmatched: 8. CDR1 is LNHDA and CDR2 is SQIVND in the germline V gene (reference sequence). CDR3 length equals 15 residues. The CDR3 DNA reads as TGTGCCAGTAGTATTTCGGGAGGCCTTGTCTACGAGCAGTACTTC. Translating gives CASSISGGLVYEQYF.

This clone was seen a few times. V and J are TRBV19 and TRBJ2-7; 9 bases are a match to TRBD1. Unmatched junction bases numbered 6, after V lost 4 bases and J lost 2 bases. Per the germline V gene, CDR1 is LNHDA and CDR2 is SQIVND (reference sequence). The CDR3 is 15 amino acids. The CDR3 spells CASSTTGTGTYEQYF. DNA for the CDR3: TGTGCCAGTAGTACCACCGGGACAGGGACCTACGAGCAGTACTTC.

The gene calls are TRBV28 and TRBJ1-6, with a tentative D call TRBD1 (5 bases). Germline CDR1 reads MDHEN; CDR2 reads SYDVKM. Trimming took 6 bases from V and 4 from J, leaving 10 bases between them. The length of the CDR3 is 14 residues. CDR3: CASRLKGYNSPLHF. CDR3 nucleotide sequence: TGTGCCAGCAGGCTAAAGGGGTATAATTCACCCCTCCACTTT.

CDR3 nucleotides: TGTGCCAGCTCCAGACAGAACACCGGGGAGCTGTTTTTT. Translated: CASSRQNTGELFF. The rearrangement uses TRBV2 and TRBJ2-2; D not resolved. Trimming took off 8 bases at V and 1 base at J, with 8 bases between the two ends. The length of the CDR3 is 13 residues. The germline gives CDR1 SNHLY, CDR2 FYNNEI.

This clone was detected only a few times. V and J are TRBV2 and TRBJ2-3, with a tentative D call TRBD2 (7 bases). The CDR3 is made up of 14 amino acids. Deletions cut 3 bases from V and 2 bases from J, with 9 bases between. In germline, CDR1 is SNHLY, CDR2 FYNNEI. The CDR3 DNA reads TGTGCCAGCAGTGAGGGGGGGGCCACAGATACGCAGTATTTT. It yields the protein CASSEGGATDTQYF.

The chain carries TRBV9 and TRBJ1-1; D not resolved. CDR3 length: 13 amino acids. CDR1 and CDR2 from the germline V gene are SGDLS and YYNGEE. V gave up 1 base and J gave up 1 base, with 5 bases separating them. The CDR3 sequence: CASSVRQNTEAFF. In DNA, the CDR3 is TGTGCCAGCAGCGTAAGACAGAACACTGAAGCTTTCTTT.

The CDR3: CASSLVEGGYTF. The CDR3 nucleotides are TGTGCCAGCAGCTTAGTGGAGGGCGGCTACACCTTC. The V and J genes are TRBV7-9 and TRBJ1-2, with D hard to call. Trimming stripped 1 base from V and 8 bases from J, with 8 bases between. The germline V gene encodes CDR1 SEHNR and CDR2 FQNEAQ (reference sequence). The CDR3 has 12 residues. Variable domain in full (rest from reference TRBV7-9 and TRBJ1-2): DTGVSQNPRHKITKRGQNVTFRCDPISEHNRLYWYRQTLGQGPEFLTYFQNEAQLEKSRLLSDRFSAERPKGSFSTLEIQRTEQGDSAMYLCASSLVEGGYTFGSGTRLTVV.

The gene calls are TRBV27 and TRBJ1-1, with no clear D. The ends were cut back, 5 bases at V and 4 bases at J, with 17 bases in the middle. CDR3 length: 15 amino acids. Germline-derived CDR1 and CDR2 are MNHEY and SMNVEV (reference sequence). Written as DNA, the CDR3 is TGTGCCAGCAGTGACCGGGGAGTCGGGAGCACTGAAGCTTTCTTT. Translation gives CASSDRGVGSTEAFF.

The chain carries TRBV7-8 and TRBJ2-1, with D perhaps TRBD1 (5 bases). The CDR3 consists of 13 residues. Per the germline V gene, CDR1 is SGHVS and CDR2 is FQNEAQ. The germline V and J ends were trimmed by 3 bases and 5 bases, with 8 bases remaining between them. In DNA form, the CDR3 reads TGTGCCAGCAGCTTGTTGACAGACAATGAGCAGTTCTTC. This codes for CASSLLTDNEQFF.